Presented here are 17 T cell receptor beta chains from one specimen sequenced in a study of T cell repertoires in ileal Crohn's disease. The repertoire was sequenced with immunoSEQ multiplex PCR; TCRdb's copy has only in-frame clones and lacks some. The profile shows 15,000 or so clones, about 85% of them singletons. The sequenced material came from ileal tissue. All receptors come from an adult with Crohn's disease.

The rearrangement links TRBV6-4 to TRBJ2-2, with D unclear. V lost 5 bases to trimming and J lost 1 base, with 5 bases between them. The CDR3 loop spans 13 amino acids. Per the germline V gene, CDR1 is MRHNA and CDR2 is SNTAGT. This CDR3 reads CASSPQNTGELFF. CDR3 coding DNA: TGTGCCAGCAGTCCCCAGAACACCGGGGAGCTGTTTTTT.

CDR3 loop: CASSIEAGFTDTQYF. CDR3 DNA: TGTGCCAGTAGTATTGAAGCGGGATTCACAGATACGCAGTATTTT. This rearrangement joins TRBV19 to TRBJ2-3, with 7 positions matching TRBD2. The junction had 5 bases not matched to a gene; V was cut back by 3 bases and J by 2 bases. The CDR3 has 15 residues. Germline V lookup: CDR1 LNHDA, CDR2 SQIVND (reference sequence).

V usage is TRBV6-1 and J usage is TRBJ2-7, with TRBD1 matching over 8 bases. The CDR3 is 14 amino acids. Trimming cost V 4 bases and J 4 bases; bases outside gene matches: 6. Germline CDR1 MNHNS, CDR2 SASEGT. CDR3: CASSVGQAFYEQYF. The CDR3 region has the DNA TGTGCCAGCAGTGTGGGACAGGCCTTTTACGAGCAGTACTTC.

This chain links TRBV6-5 with TRBJ1-4, with D possibly matching TRBD1 (5 bases). Trimming stripped 7 bases from V and 11 bases from J, with 17 bases between. CDR1 is MNHEY and CDR2 is SVGAGI in the germline V gene. This CDR3 is built from 13 residues. Here the CDR3 reads CASTQGHQGKLFF. For the CDR3, the DNA is TGTGCCAGCACCCAGGGCCACCAAGGGAAACTGTTTTTT.

This chain links TRBV7-2 with TRBJ2-7; TRBD1 matches 8 bases. The CDR3 contains 15 residues. Germline CDR1 and CDR2: SGHTA and FQGNSA. V lost 5 bases and J lost 5; bases outside the gene matches: 11. DNA for the CDR3: TGTGCCAGCAGCACAAGGACAGGGCTCTGGGACGAGCAGTACTTC. It yields the protein CASSTRTGLWDEQYF. The full variable domain, in which reference TRBV7-2 and TRBJ2-7 provide the parts outside the CDR3, is GAGVSQSPSNKVTEKGKDVELRCDPISGHTALYWYRQSLGQGLEFLIYFQGNSAPDKSGLPSDRFSAERTGGSVSTLTIQRTQQEDSAVYLCASSTRTGLWDEQYFGPGTRLTVT.

The chain recombines TRBV7-2 with TRBJ2-5, with D possibly TRBD1 on 5 matching bases. V was trimmed by 5 bases and J by 3 bases, leaving 19 bases between them. The length of the CDR3 is 16 residues. CDR1 SGHTA and CDR2 FQGNSA come from the germline V gene. The chain's CDR3 is CASSTVGAGREETQYF. For the CDR3, the DNA is TGTGCCAGCAGCACCGTTGGGGCTGGAAGGGAAGAGACCCAGTACTTC.

J is TRBJ2-2 and V is TRBV19; 9 positions agree with TRBD2. Trimming cost V 9 bases and J 6 bases; bases outside gene matches: 8. The CDR3 extends over 14 amino acids. The germline gives CDR1 LNHDA, CDR2 SQIVND (reference sequence). The CDR3 DNA reads TGTGCCAGCACGCGTGCGGGAGGGGCCGGGGAGCTGTTTTTT. Translation: CASTRAGGAGELFF.

The chain uses TRBV19 and TRBJ1-5; D not resolved. Trimming pared 7 bases from V and 0 bases from J, leaving 4 bases between. Germline CDR1 LNHDA, CDR2 SQIVND (reference sequence). This CDR3 is built from 12 residues. The CDR3: CASIGSNQPQHF. The CDR3 region has the DNA TGTGCCAGTATCGGTAGCAATCAGCCCCAGCATTTT.

This clone was counted between two and nine times. The rearrangement links TRBV6-1 to TRBJ2-3, with TRBD1 as a possible D gene (5 bases). V was pared by 6 bases and J by 8 bases, with 12 bases between. Germline lookup yields CDR1 MNHNS and CDR2 SASEGT. The CDR3 has 12 residues. The CDR3 loop is CASSPERGTQYF. The DNA of the CDR3 is TGTGCCAGCAGCCCAGAAAGGGGTACGCAGTATTTT.

The V call is TRBV7-9, the J call TRBJ2-7; D unclear. Trimming removed 1 base from V and 3 bases from J, with 10 bases in between. This CDR3 is 14 amino acids long. Germline V gives CDR1 SEHNR, CDR2 FQNEAQ (reference sequence). Written as DNA, the CDR3 is TGTGCCAGCAGCTTAGGTTCTAGTGGCTACGAGCAGTACTTC. This gives the protein CASSLGSSGYEQYF.

The chain uses TRBV6-6 and TRBJ1-5; TRBD1 aligns across 8 bases. CDR3 length: 13 amino acids. V shed 7 bases and J 9 bases; nucleotides not matched to a gene: 8. The germline V gene encodes CDR1 MNHNY and CDR2 SVGAGI (reference sequence). CDR3 bases: TGTGCCAGCACCAGGACAGGGACCGGGCCCCAGCATTTT. Translation: CASTRTGTGPQHF.

V and J are TRBV28 and TRBJ1-5; D might be TRBD1 (5 bases). This CDR3 is 11 amino acids long. Germline values: CDR1 MDHEN, CDR2 SYDVKM. Deletions cut 5 bases from V and 11 bases from J, with 10 bases between. CDR3 bases: TGTGCCAGCAGTGATCAGGGCGCCCAGCATTTT. Translated: CASSDQGAQHF.

V gene TRBV30 combines with J gene TRBJ1-2, with D perhaps TRBD1 (6 bases). There are 12 residues in the CDR3. Trimming took 4 bases from V and 4 from J, leaving 10 bases between them. In germline, CDR1 is GTSNPN, CDR2 SVGIG (reference sequence). The CDR3 nucleotides read TGTGCCTGGAACAGGGATGGCTATGGCTACACCTTC. Translating gives CAWNRDGYGYTF.

The rearrangement uses TRBV2 and TRBJ2-1, with 11 bases matching TRBD2. The V and J ends lost 5 bases and 4 bases, in that order; junction bases with no gene match: 4. Germline CDR1 is SNHLY and CDR2 is FYNNEI. CDR3 length: 15 amino acids. The CDR3 region has the DNA TGTGCCAGCAGTTTCGGGACTAGCGGTTACAATGAGCAGTTCTTC. Its translation: CASSFGTSGYNEQFF.

The chain carries TRBV5-1 and TRBJ2-1; D is possibly TRBD1 (5 bases). This CDR3 contains 14 residues. Germline CDR1 and CDR2: SGHRS and YFSETQ. Trimming removed 2 bases from V and 2 bases from J, with 8 bases in between. CDR3 nucleotides: TGCGCCAGCAGCTTACAGGTTACCTACAATGAGCAGTTCTTC. Its protein product is CASSLQVTYNEQFF.

V usage is TRBV2 and J usage is TRBJ1-1, with TRBD1 matching over 9 bases. Germline loops: CDR1 SNHLY, CDR2 FYNNEI. This CDR3 has 14 residues. Unmatched junction bases numbered 6, after V lost 6 bases and J lost 4 bases. The CDR3 DNA reads as TGTGCCAGCAGAGGGACAGGGAAGTCCACTGAAGCTTTCTTT. Protein product: CASRGTGKSTEAFF. The full variable domain, completed using reference TRBV2 and TRBJ1-1, is EPEVTQTPSHQVTQMGQEVILRCVPISNHLYFYWYRQILGQKVEFLVSFYNNEISEKSEIFDDQFSVERPDGSNFTLKIRSTKLEDSAMYFCASRGTGKSTEAFFGQGTRLTVV.

The J gene is TRBJ2-2, the V gene TRBV28; possible D gene TRBD1, 7 bases. Germline CDR1 reads MDHEN; CDR2 reads SYDVKM. The CDR3 totals 12 residues. This CDR3 reads CAGGGAPGELFF. CDR3 bases: TGTGCAGGAGGGGGCGCGCCCGGGGAGCTGTTTTTT.